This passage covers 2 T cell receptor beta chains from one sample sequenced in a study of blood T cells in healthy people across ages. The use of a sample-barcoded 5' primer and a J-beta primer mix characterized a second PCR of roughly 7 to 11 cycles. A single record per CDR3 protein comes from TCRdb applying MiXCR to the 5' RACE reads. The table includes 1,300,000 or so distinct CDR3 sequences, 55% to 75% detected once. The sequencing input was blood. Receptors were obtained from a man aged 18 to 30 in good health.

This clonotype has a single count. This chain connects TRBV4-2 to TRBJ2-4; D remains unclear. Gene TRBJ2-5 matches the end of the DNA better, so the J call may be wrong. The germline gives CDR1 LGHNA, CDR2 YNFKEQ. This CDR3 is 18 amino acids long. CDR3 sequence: CASSQVGGSSNLLETQYF. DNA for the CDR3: TGTGCCAGCAGCCAAGTAGGTGGTAGCAGCAACCTTTTGGAGACCCAGTACTTC.

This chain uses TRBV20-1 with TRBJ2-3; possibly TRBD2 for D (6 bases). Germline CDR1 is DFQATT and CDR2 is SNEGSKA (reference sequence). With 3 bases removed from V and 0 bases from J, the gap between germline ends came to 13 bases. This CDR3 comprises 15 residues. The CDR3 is CSARSLRGSTDTQYF. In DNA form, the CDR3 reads TGCAGTGCTAGGAGCTTGCGGGGAAGCACAGATACGCAGTATTTT.